What follows are 17 T cell receptor beta chains derived from one specimen sequenced in a study of sequential checkpoint blockade in melanoma. Assay: immunoSEQ multiplex PCR; the TCRdb copy retains only in-frame clones and omits some. The table shows around 3,000 clones, with roughly 24% occurring only once. Treatment of the sample: randomized to nivolumab then ipilimumab (arm A) or the reverse (arm B). The material sequenced was tumor tissue (inferred from file names), taken from a patient given nivolumab and ipilimumab in sequence. The source of these receptors is a human donor with melanoma.

This clone counts as medium-sized. The rearrangement links TRBV9 to TRBJ2-7, with 9 bases that match TRBD2. The CDR3 consists of 15 residues. Looked up from germline, CDR1 is SGDLS and CDR2 is YYNGEE. The V gene end was trimmed by 0 bases and the J gene end by 7 bases; junction bases not matched to a gene: 8. DNA for the CDR3: TGTGCCAGCAGCGTAGTGCGGCGGGGGGGTGAAGAGCAGTACTTC. Its translation: CASSVVRRGGEEQYF.

CDR3 region: CATSRDSGGAETQYF. DNA of the CDR3: TGTGCCACCAGCAGAGATAGCGGGGGGGCAGAGACCCAGTACTTC. The chain uses TRBV15 and TRBJ2-5, with 11 bases matching TRBD2. The germline gives CDR1 LNHNV, CDR2 YYDKDF (reference sequence). The CDR3 covers 15 residues. V was clipped by 0 bases and J by 4 bases; unmatched bases: 1.

The chain couples TRBV9 to TRBJ2-2; the match to TRBD2 covers 15 bases. The CDR3 spans 17 residues. After removal of 3 bases from V and 4 bases from J, the junction contained 4 bases not matched to a gene. Germline CDR1 is SGDLS and CDR2 is YYNGEE. This CDR3 reads CASSDEGLAGGTGELFF. CDR3 sequence (DNA): TGTGCCAGCAGCGATGAGGGACTAGCGGGGGGCACCGGGGAGCTGTTTTTT.

This clone is categorized as medium-sized. The V call is TRBV6-8, the J call TRBJ2-1; 11 bases are shared with TRBD2. The CDR3 runs 16 residues. With 8 bases clipped from V and 8 bases from J, the junction kept 14 bases outside the gene matches. CDR1 is MNHGY, CDR2 SAAAGT, per germline. CDR3 DNA sequence: TGTGCCAGCCCTACTGAGGTAGCGGGGGGGTTGGATGAGCAGTTCTTC. Translated: CASPTEVAGGLDEQFF.

The chain is built from TRBV18 and TRBJ2-1; D gene unclear. Looked up from germline, CDR1 is KGHSH and CDR2 is LQKENI. The CDR3 is 16 amino acids. V was cut by 0 bases and J by 2 bases, with 11 bases left in between. The DNA for the CDR3 is TGTGCCAGCTCACCACCATCCGGGTTTACCTACAATGAGCAGTTCTTC. Residues: CASSPPSGFTYNEQFF.

The chain recombines TRBV12-1 with TRBJ1-3. TRBV12-1 constitutes a pseudogene. CDR3 length equals 16 residues. The CDR3 DNA is TGTGCCAGCAGCTTGCCCCTCCGGGGTAATGGAAACACCATATATTTT. Translated: CASSLPLRGNGNTIYF.

V gene TRBV19 combines with J gene TRBJ2-2, with 9 bases matching TRBD1. Germline V gene lookup returns CDR1 LNHDA and CDR2 SQIVND (reference sequence). The CDR3 sequence is 15 residues long. The J segment lost 1 base and the V segment lost 4 bases, leaving 1 base of the junction unmatched. CDR3 nucleotides: TGTGCCAGTAGTAGGGACAGGGAGAACACCGGGGAGCTGTTTTTT. As protein: CASSRDRENTGELFF.

This clone has just a few counts. The V gene is TRBV9, the J gene TRBJ2-3; TRBD2 agrees at 13 bases. Trimming cost V 3 bases and J 5 bases; bases outside gene matches: 6. CDR3 size: 16 residues. CDR1 and CDR2 (germline): SGDLS, YYNGEE. Written as DNA, the CDR3 is TGTGCCAGCAGCGAGGGGACTAGCGGGGTCGGAGATACGCAGTATTTT. Protein sequence: CASSEGTSGVGDTQYF. The variable domain in full, completed from reference TRBV9 and TRBJ2-3, reads DSGVTQTPKHLITATGQRVTLRCSPRSGDLSVYWYQQSLDQGLQFLIQYYNGEERAKGNILERFSAQQFPDLHSELNLSSLELGDSALYFCASSEGTSGVGDTQYFGPGTRLTVL.

V usage is TRBV6-8 and J usage is TRBJ1-5, with D hard to call. Germline CDR1 and CDR2: MNHGY and SAAAGT. V gave up 6 bases and J gave up 7 bases, with 19 bases separating them. The CDR3 loop spans 15 amino acids. The chain's CDR3 is CASSPSGQMGQPQHF. The CDR3 region has the DNA TGTGCCAGCAGCCCGAGTGGGCAGATGGGACAGCCCCAGCATTTT.

The chain carries TRBV5-1 and TRBJ1-5, with D unclear. There are 16 residues in the CDR3. V gave up 1 base and J gave up 0 bases, with 11 bases separating them. CDR1 is SGHRS and CDR2 is YFSETQ in the germline V gene. CDR3 residues: CASSLWAADSNQPQHF. The CDR3 DNA reads as TGCGCCAGCAGCTTGTGGGCAGCAGATAGCAATCAGCCCCAGCATTTT.

The chain is built from TRBV6-8 and TRBJ2-1; 13 bases agree with TRBD2. Trimming at V came to 8 bases and at J to 7 bases, leaving 5 bases not matched to a gene. This CDR3 has 14 amino acids. Per germline, CDR1 MNHGY and CDR2 SAAAGT. For the CDR3, the DNA is TGTGCCAGCTTACTAGCGGGGGGGCGAAATGAGCAGTTCTTC. Amino acids: CASLLAGGRNEQFF.

The chain couples TRBV10-2 to TRBJ1-1, with TRBD1 identical over 10 bases. Germline CDR1 is WSHSY and CDR2 is SAAADI. The ends lost 7 bases at V and 6 bases at J; junction bases unmatched: 5. This CDR3 contains 13 residues. As DNA, the CDR3 is TGCGCCAGCACTCGGGGACAGGGGTCTGAAGCTTTCTTT. This codes for CASTRGQGSEAFF.

This clone was recorded many times. The chain employs TRBV11-3 and TRBJ2-3; TRBD1 agrees at 9 bases. This CDR3 has 16 residues. J gave up 4 bases and V 7 bases, and 12 bases lay outside the gene matches. Per the germline V gene, CDR1 is SGHNT and CDR2 is YENEEA. The CDR3 DNA reads TGTGCCAGCACCAGAGACGGGACAGGGTTCCCAGATACGCAGTATTTT. This translates into CASTRDGTGFPDTQYF.

This clone appeared a few times. The gene calls are TRBV30 and TRBJ1-3; D is ambiguous. The CDR3 loop spans 14 amino acids. Trimming removed 5 bases from V and 0 bases from J, with 11 bases in between. Germline lookup yields CDR1 GTSNPN and CDR2 SVGIG (reference sequence). The CDR3 DNA follows: TGTGCCTGGGGCCCCTGGGGCTCTGGAAACACCATATATTTT. Its translation: CAWGPWGSGNTIYF.

This clone was counted once. The chain joins TRBV19 to TRBJ2-5; TRBD2 aligns across 8 bases. CDR1 is LNHDA, CDR2 SQIVND, per germline (reference sequence). This CDR3 is 15 amino acids long. Trimming cost V 5 bases and J 1 base; bases outside gene matches: 6. CDR3 in DNA: TGTGCCAGTAGTTCCCGGGGGGGAGTCCAAGAGACCCAGTACTTC. This codes for CASSSRGGVQETQYF. The full variable domain, completed using reference TRBV19 and TRBJ2-5, is DGGITQSPKYLFRKEGQNVTLSCEQNLNHDAMYWYRQDPGQGLRLIYYSQIVNDFQKGDIAEGYSVSREKKESFPLTVTSAQKNPTAFYLCASSSRGGVQETQYFGPGTRLLVL.

This clone was detected only a few times. The chain recombines TRBV19 with TRBJ1-5; no definite D call. The CDR3 runs to 12 residues. Germline values: CDR1 LNHDA, CDR2 SQIVND (reference sequence). V lost 6 bases, J lost 1 base, and 4 bases lay in between. The CDR3 nucleotides are TGTGCCAGTAGGACAAGCAATCAGCCCCAGCATTTT. Amino acids: CASRTSNQPQHF.

This clone has more than one count but fewer than ten. The chain uses TRBV14 and TRBJ2-7; possible D gene TRBD2, 5 bases. This CDR3 has 12 amino acids. Germline assignment: CDR1 SGHDN and CDR2 FVKESK. Between the trimmed V and J ends, which lost 4 bases and 3 bases, there was a span of 7 bases. In DNA, the CDR3 is TGTGCCAGCAGCCCCAGCGGCTACGAGCAGTACTTC. Protein: CASSPSGYEQYF.